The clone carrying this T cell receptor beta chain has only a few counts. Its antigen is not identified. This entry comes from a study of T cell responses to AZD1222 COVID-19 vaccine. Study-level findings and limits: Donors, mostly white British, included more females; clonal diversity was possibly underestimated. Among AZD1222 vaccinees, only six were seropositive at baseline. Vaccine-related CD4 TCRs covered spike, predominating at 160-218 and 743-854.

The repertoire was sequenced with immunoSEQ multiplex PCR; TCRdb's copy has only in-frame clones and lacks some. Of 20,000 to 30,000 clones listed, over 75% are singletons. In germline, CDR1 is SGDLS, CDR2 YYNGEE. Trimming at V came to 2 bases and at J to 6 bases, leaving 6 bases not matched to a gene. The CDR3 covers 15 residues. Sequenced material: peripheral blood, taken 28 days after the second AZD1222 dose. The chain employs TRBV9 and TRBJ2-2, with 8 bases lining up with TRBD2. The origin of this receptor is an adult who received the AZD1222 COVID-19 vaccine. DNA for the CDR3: TGTGCCAGCAGCGTTGTCGGGGGGGCCGCCGGGGAGCTGTTTTTT. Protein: CASSVVGGAAGELFF.